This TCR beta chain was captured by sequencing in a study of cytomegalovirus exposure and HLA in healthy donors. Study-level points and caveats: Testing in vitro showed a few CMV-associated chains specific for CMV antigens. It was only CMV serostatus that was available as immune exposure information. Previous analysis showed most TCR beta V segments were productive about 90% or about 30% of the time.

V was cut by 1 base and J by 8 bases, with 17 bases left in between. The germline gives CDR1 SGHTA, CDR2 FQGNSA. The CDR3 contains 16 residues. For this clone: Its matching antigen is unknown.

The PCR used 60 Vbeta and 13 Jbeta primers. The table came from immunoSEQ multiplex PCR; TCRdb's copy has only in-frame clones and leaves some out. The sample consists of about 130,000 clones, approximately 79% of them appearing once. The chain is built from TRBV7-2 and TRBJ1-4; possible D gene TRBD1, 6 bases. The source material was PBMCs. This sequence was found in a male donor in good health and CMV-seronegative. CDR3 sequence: CASSLVGGARAEKLFF. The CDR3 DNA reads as TGTGCCAGCAGCTTAGTTGGGGGGGCCCGAGCCGAAAAACTGTTTTTT.